The present T cell receptor beta chain was sequenced within a study of a mutant IDH1 vaccine in newly diagnosed glioma. Across the whole study: Vaccines began 4-6 weeks after radiotherapy alone, or with temozolomide cycles. Treated patients had a mean age of 40.4 years and a 62.5% male, 37.5% female split.

Details on this clone: What it binds is unknown.

V gave up 2 bases and J gave up 4 bases; unmatched junction bases: 14. This CDR3 has 18 residues. CDR1 LNHDA and CDR2 SQIVND come from the germline V gene (reference sequence). Time point reported: week 11, during vaccination. The vaccine gave 300 ug of a 20-mer mutant IDH1 peptide subcutaneously per dose. The data were produced by immunoSEQ multiplex PCR, yet TCRdb's version contains in-frame clones alone and is incomplete. The table records some 64,000 clones, 80% of them present only once. Sample: PBMCs, taken from a glioma patient whose treatment included an IDH1 peptide vaccine. The clonotype was recovered from a man aged 50-59 years with glioma. This chain connects TRBV19 to TRBJ1-2, with TRBD1 matching 9 bases. The CDR3 loop is CASSIIGATGGVTYGYTF. The CDR3, as DNA: TGTGCCAGTAGTATAATAGGAGCGACAGGGGGAGTAACCTATGGCTACACCTTC.